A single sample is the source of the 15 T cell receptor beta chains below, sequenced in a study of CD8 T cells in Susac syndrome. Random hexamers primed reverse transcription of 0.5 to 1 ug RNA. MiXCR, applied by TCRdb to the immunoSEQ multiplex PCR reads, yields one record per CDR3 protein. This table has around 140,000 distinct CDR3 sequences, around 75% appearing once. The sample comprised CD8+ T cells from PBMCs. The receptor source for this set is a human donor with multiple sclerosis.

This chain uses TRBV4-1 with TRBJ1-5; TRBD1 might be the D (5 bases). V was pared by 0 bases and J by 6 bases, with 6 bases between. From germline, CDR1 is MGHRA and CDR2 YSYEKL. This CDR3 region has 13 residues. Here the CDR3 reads CASSQDGGQPQHF. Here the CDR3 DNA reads TGCGCCAGCAGCCAAGATGGGGGTCAGCCCCAGCATTTT.

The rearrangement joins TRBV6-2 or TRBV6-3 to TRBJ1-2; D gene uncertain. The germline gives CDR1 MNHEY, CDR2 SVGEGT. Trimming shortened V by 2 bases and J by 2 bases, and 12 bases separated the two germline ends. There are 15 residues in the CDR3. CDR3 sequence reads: CASSYRSRLNYGYTF. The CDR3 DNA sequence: TGTGCCAGCAGTTACCGGTCCAGACTAAACTATGGCTACACCTTC.

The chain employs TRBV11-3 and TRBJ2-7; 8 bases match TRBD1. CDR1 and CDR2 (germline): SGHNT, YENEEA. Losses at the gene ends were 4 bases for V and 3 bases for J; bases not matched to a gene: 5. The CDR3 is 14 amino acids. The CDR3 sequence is CASSSPDRVYEQYF. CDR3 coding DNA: TGTGCCAGCAGCTCCCCGGACAGGGTCTACGAGCAGTACTTC.

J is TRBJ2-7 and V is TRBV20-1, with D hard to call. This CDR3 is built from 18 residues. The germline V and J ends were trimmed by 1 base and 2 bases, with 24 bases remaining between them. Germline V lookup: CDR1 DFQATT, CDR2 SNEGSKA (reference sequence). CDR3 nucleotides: TGCAGTGCTAGAGGTGGCAGGTTAAGGTGGGCCGTACCCTACGAGCAGTACTTC. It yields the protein CSARGGRLRWAVPYEQYF.

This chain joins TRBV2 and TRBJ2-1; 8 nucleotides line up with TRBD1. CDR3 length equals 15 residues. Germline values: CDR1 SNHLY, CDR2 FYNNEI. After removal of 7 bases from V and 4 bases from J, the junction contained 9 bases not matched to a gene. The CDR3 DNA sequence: TGTGCCAGCAAACGACAGGGGACCCTATACAATGAGCAGTTCTTC. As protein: CASKRQGTLYNEQFF.

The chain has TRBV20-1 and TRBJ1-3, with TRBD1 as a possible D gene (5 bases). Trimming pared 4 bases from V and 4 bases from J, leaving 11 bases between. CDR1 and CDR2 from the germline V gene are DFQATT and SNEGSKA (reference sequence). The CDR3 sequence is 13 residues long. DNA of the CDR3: TGCAGTGCTACCAAGGGGAGCGGAAACACCATATATTTT. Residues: CSATKGSGNTIYF.

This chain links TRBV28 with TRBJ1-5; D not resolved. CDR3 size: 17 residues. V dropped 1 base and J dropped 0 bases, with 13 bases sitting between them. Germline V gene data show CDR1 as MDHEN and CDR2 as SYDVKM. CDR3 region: CASSLSVPSNSNQPQHF. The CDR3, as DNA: TGTGCCAGCAGTTTATCCGTCCCGAGTAATAGCAATCAGCCCCAGCATTTT. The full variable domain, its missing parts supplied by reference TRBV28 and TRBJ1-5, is DVKVTQSSRYLVKRTGEKVFLECVQDMDHENMFWYRQDPGLGLRLIYFSYDVKMKEKGDIPEGYSVSREKKERFSLILESASTNQTSMYLCASSLSVPSNSNQPQHFGDGTRLSIL.

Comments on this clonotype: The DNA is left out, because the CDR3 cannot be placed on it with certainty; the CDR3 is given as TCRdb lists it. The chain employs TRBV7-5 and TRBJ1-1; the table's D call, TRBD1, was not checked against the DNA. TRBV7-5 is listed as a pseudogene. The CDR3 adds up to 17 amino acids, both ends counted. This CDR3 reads CISVPEDLQGAGTEASF.

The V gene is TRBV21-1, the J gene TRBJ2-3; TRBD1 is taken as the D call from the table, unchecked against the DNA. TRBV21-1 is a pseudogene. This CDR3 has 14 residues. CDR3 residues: CASSPCGSTDTQYF. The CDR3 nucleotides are TGTGCCAGCAGCCCCTGCGGGAGCACAGATACGCAGTATTTT.

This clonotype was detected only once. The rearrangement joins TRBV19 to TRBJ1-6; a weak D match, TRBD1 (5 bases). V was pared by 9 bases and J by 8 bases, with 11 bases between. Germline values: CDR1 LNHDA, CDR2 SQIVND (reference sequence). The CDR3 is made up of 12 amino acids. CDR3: CASQTGDSPLHF. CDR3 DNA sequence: TGTGCCAGCCAAACAGGTGATTCACCCCTCCACTTT.

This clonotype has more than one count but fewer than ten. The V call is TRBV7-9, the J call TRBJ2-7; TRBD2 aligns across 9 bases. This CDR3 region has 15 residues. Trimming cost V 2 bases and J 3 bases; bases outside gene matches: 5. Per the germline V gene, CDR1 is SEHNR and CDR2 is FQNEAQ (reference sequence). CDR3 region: CASSLIGSGSYEQYV. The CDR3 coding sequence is TGTGCCAGCAGCTTAATCGGTAGCGGGAGCTACGAGCAGTACGTC.

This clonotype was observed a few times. CDR3: CASSLDLSYEQYV. Here the CDR3 DNA reads TGTGCCAGCAGCTTAGATCTGTCCTACGAGCAGTACGTC. The chain combines TRBV7-2 with TRBJ2-7; D unclear. Looked up from germline, CDR1 is SGHTA and CDR2 is FQGNSA. V was cut by 1 base and J by 1 base, with 5 bases left in between. The CDR3 is 13 amino acids.

The chain's CDR3 is CATSSDLTGILSRSYNSPLHF. The DNA for the CDR3 is TGTGCCACCAGCAGCGACCTAACAGGGATACTCTCCCGCTCCTATAATTCACCCCTCCACTTT. The V call is TRBV15, the J call TRBJ1-6; maybe TRBD1 (6 bases). Trimming removed 3 bases from V and 0 bases from J, with 24 bases in between. The CDR3 spans 21 residues. Germline V gene lookup returns CDR1 LNHNV and CDR2 YYDKDF (reference sequence).

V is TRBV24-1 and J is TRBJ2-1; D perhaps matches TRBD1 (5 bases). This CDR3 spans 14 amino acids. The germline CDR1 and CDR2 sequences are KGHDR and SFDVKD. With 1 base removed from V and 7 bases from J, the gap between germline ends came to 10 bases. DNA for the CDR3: TGTGCCACCAGTGATTTCAAGGGGCATAATGAGCAGTTCTTC. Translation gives CATSDFKGHNEQFF.

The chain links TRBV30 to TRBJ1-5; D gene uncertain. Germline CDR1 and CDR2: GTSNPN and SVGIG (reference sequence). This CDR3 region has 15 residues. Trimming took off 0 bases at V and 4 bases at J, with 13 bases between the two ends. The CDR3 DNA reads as TGTGCCTGGAGTGTCGCGGAATCAGTAAATCAGCCCCAGCATTTT. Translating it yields CAWSVAESVNQPQHF.